These T cell receptor beta chains were read from a single sample in a study of T cell responses to AZD1222 COVID-19 vaccine. Method: immunoSEQ multiplex PCR; TCRdb's copy keeps in-frame clones and lacks some. The sample lists more than 85,000 clones, 87% occurring once. The sample consisted of peripheral blood, taken on day 0 of AZD1222 vaccination. All receptors come from an adult in good health. The CDR3 runs from the conserved cysteine through the conserved F or W. The order of the fields is D gene, J gene, V gene, clone size, CDR3 DNA, CDR3 protein. D genes are given only for firm matches. Clone size is shown for a subset of rows, as once, few, many or a class of expanded clone.

NA,TRBJ2-1,TRBV6-5,once,TGTGCCAGCAAGCTTTACAATGAGCAGTTCTTC,CASKLYNEQFF
TRBD2,TRBJ2-5,TRBV2,NA,TGTGCCAGCAGGGCCGGCGGGGGGGAGACCCAGTACTTC,CASRAGGGETQYF
NA,TRBJ2-4,TRBV18,NA,TGTGCCAGCTCACCACCGGGGGCCAAAAACATTCAGTACTTC,CASSPPGAKNIQYF
NA,TRBJ2-3,TRBV27,NA,TGTGCCAGCAGTTGGAGCTCAGTTTCTACTAGCACAGATACGCAGTATTTT,CASSWSSVSTSTDTQYF
NA,TRBJ1-5,TRBV2,NA,TGTGCCAGCAGTGAAGTGGGGGAACGTCAGCCCCAGCATTTT,CASSEVGERQPQHF
NA,TRBJ1-2,TRBV21-1,NA,TGTGCCAGCAGCATGAAATGCGACGGCCACTATGGCTACACCTTC,CASSMKCDGHYGYTF
NA,TRBJ1-3,TRBV13,NA,TGTGCCAGCAGCTTAGAAAGGGGAAACACCATATATTTT,CASSLERGNTIYF
NA,TRBJ1-1,TRBV11-2,NA,TGTGCCAGCAGCCCTCCCCCCGGCAGGAGAGCTTTCTTT,CASSPPPGRRAFF
NA,TRBJ1-6,TRBV28,NA,TGTGCCAGCAGTCTCTACCCCGGGACGCTAAATAATTCACCCCTCCACTTT,CASSLYPGTLNNSPLHF
TRBD1,TRBJ1-4,TRBV27,NA,TGTGCCAGCAGTTTTGCCGGGACAGGGGGATTCGATGAAAAACTGTTTTTT,CASSFAGTGGFDEKLFF
TRBD2,TRBJ2-7,TRBV11-2,NA,TGTGCCAGCAGCTATAGCGGGGGGCCCTACGAGCAGTACTTC,CASSYSGGPYEQYF
NA,TRBJ2-2,TRBV28,NA,TGTGCCAGCAGTGAGGGAAACACCGGGGAGCTGTTTTTT,CASSEGNTGELFF
NA,TRBJ1-6,TRBV7-8,NA,TGTGCCAGCAGGGTACAATCAGGCCCCTATTCACCCCTCCACTTT,CASRVQSGPYSPLHF
NA,TRBJ1-4,TRBV18,NA,TGTGCCAGCTCACAGGGGTTGAATGAAAAACTGTTTTTT,CASSQGLNEKLFF
TRBD1,TRBJ2-1,TRBV18,NA,TGTGCCAGCTCACCCCCCGGGACAGGGAATAATGAGCAGTTCTTC,CASSPPGTGNNEQFF